Following are 29 T cell receptor beta chains from one sample sequenced in a study of CD8 T cells in ankylosing spondylitis. Each CDR3 protein is one row after TCRdb ran MiXCR on the 5' RACE reads. The sample records some 150,000 distinct CDR3 sequences, approximately 48% being singletons. The material sequenced was synovial fluid, either unsorted or a sorted T cell fraction (not recorded which). These receptors were taken from a male donor with ankylosing spondylitis.

The rearrangement joins TRBV4-2 to TRBJ2-1; TRBD2 is a possible D gene (6 bases). Looked up from germline, CDR1 is LGHNA and CDR2 is YNFKEQ. This CDR3 spans 16 amino acids. The germline V and J ends were trimmed by 0 bases and 8 bases, with 17 bases remaining between them. This CDR3 reads CASSQDFGRGGDEQFF. CDR3 DNA: TGTGCCAGCAGCCAAGATTTCGGGAGAGGCGGGGATGAGCAGTTCTTC.

The rearrangement joins TRBV5-1 to TRBJ1-4, with a weak D call TRBD1 (6 bases). Trimming took off 0 bases at V and 7 bases at J, with 7 bases between the two ends. This CDR3 region has 13 residues. Germline CDR1 is SGHRS and CDR2 is YFSETQ. CDR3 in amino acids: CASSLVRGEKLFF. The CDR3 DNA sequence: TGCGCCAGCAGCTTGGTCAGGGGTGAAAAACTGTTTTTT.

This clonotype showed up just a few times. The chain joins TRBV2 to TRBJ2-5; a possible D gene is TRBD1 (6 bases). The CDR3 has 12 residues. From germline, CDR1 is SNHLY and CDR2 FYNNEI. The V gene lost 7 bases and the J gene lost 5 bases, with 11 bases spanning the gap. Here the CDR3 reads CASKGEAETQYF. Here the CDR3 DNA reads TGTGCCAGCAAGGGGGAAGCGGAGACCCAGTACTTC.

This clonotype came up a few times. The chain couples TRBV20-1 to TRBJ1-2; no clear D gene. Germline V gives CDR1 DFQATT, CDR2 SNEGSKA (reference sequence). The CDR3 has 14 amino acids. Trimming removed 0 bases at V and 3 bases at J, with 11 bases between. CDR3 sequence reads: CSAREAEGYYGYTF. The DNA for the CDR3 is TGCAGTGCTAGAGAGGCGGAAGGATACTATGGCTACACCTTC.

The chain has TRBV7-8 and TRBJ1-5; a weak D match, TRBD1 (6 bases). Germline V lookup: CDR1 SGHVS, CDR2 FQNEAQ. The CDR3 is 14 residues long. V was shortened by 1 base and J by 6 bases, with 10 bases between the two germline ends. CDR3 DNA: TGTGCCAGCAGCTTAGACAGGGCGGCTCAGCCCCAGCATTTT. Its protein product is CASSLDRAAQPQHF.

This clonotype was found a few times. This chain links TRBV5-1 with TRBJ1-4; D is ambiguous. The germline V gene has CDR1 SGHRS and CDR2 YFSETQ. This CDR3 has 16 amino acids. The V and J ends lost 3 bases and 7 bases respectively, with 19 bases between them. This chain's CDR3 is CASSSIDGRGREKLFF. CDR3 nucleotides: TGCGCCAGCAGCTCCATAGACGGAAGAGGACGTGAAAAACTGTTTTTT. Supplemented by reference TRBV5-1 and TRBJ1-4, the full variable domain reads KAGVTQTPRYLIKTRGQQVTLSCSPISGHRSVSWYQQTPGQGLQFLFEYFSETQRNKGNFPGRFSGRQFSNSRSEMNVSTLELGDSALYLCASSSIDGRGREKLFFGSGTQLSVL.

This rearrangement joins TRBV27 to TRBJ2-1, with 13 bases aligning to TRBD2. J lost 16 bases, V lost 2 bases, and 14 bases had no gene match. Germline values: CDR1 MNHEY, CDR2 SMNVEV (reference sequence). This CDR3 has 16 amino acids. CDR3 residues: CASSLAGERTSGRAFF. The CDR3 nucleotides are TGTGCCAGCAGTTTAGCGGGGGAAAGGACTAGCGGGAGAGCTTTCTTC.

The J gene is TRBJ1-5, the V gene TRBV24-1; D unresolved. V dropped 6 bases and J dropped 2 bases, with 22 bases sitting between them. This CDR3 has 18 amino acids. In germline, CDR1 is KGHDR, CDR2 SFDVKD. CDR3 region: CATSTGPFQRSGNQPQHF. In DNA, the CDR3 is TGTGCCACCAGTACTGGGCCCTTCCAGCGGTCGGGCAATCAGCCCCAGCATTTT.

This clonotype was observed a handful of times. The chain joins TRBV11-2 to TRBJ2-7, with D hard to call. Per germline, CDR1 SGHAT and CDR2 FQNNGV. The V and J ends lost 5 bases and 3 bases respectively, with 23 bases between them. The CDR3 extends over 17 amino acids. The CDR3 DNA sequence: TGTGCCAGCAGCAGCGATCCCCGGGTTGGCCTGGGCTACGAGCAGTACTTC. This translates into CASSSDPRVGLGYEQYF.

The DNA of the CDR3 is TGTGCCAGCAGCGCCCTCGTACAGGGTGGCTACACCTTC. Translation: CASSALVQGGYTF. J is TRBJ1-2 and V is TRBV27, with a tentative D call TRBD1 (6 bases). Germline V CDR1 and CDR2: MNHEY, SMNVEV (reference sequence). Trimming shortened V by 6 bases and J by 7 bases, and 15 bases separated the two germline ends. This CDR3 spans 13 amino acids.

This clonotype has just a few counts. This chain connects TRBV11-2 to TRBJ2-1, with 9 positions matching TRBD2. Trimming at V came to 11 bases and at J to 7 bases, leaving 9 bases not matched to a gene. Germline V CDR1 and CDR2: SGHAT, FQNNGV. The CDR3 extends over 13 amino acids. DNA for the CDR3: TGTGCCGCGGGAGGGCCTCTTGAGAATGAGCAGTTCTTC. The encoded protein is CAAGGPLENEQFF.

This clonotype turned up a few times. The rearrangement joins TRBV5-1 to TRBJ2-2, with D possibly being TRBD1 (5 bases). The CDR3 sequence is 15 residues long. In germline, CDR1 is SGHRS, CDR2 YFSETQ. V lost 5 bases and J 0 bases, leaving 11 bases between the germline ends. CDR3 sequence: CASRADSTNTGELFF. The DNA for the CDR3 is TGCGCCAGCAGAGCTGACAGCACGAACACCGGGGAGCTGTTTTTT.

V gene TRBV7-3 combines with J gene TRBJ2-1, with D tentatively TRBD2 (5 bases). V shed 5 bases and J shed 0 bases, with 17 bases lying between them. The germline gives CDR1 SGHTA, CDR2 FQGTGA. The CDR3 runs to 17 residues. CDR3 bases: TGTGCCAGCAGCCCCGTGCATCGCGGGCTCTCCTACAATGAGCAGTTCTTC. This encodes CASSPVHRGLSYNEQFF.

The rearrangement uses TRBV7-9 and TRBJ1-2; D unclear. CDR3 length equals 13 residues. Germline loops: CDR1 SEHNR, CDR2 FQNEAQ (reference sequence). V lost 5 bases and J lost 3, with 10 bases in between. The CDR3 coding sequence is TGTGCCAGCAGCACCAGCAATCACTATGGCTACACCTTC. Residues: CASSTSNHYGYTF.

The chain carries TRBV27 and TRBJ2-1; D perhaps matches TRBD2 (6 bases). V lost 3 bases, J lost 8 bases, and 17 bases lay in between. Germline CDR1 is MNHEY and CDR2 is SMNVEV (reference sequence). This CDR3 has 15 residues. This CDR3 reads CASSFEPSGWDEQFF. In nucleotides, the CDR3 is TGTGCCAGCAGTTTCGAACCCAGCGGGTGGGATGAGCAGTTCTTC.

This clonotype was picked up a small number of times. The chain has TRBV24-1 and TRBJ2-3, with D maybe TRBD1 (5 bases). Germline loops: CDR1 KGHDR, CDR2 SFDVKD. The V and J ends lost 5 bases and 6 bases respectively, with 11 bases between them. There are 13 residues in the CDR3. The CDR3 loop reads CATSGIRQDTQYF. The CDR3 bases are TGTGCCACCAGTGGCATACGACAGGATACGCAGTATTTT.

The table lists this clonotype with a few counts. J is TRBJ1-5 and V is TRBV7-9, with D hard to call. This CDR3 has 12 amino acids. In germline, CDR1 is SEHNR, CDR2 FQNEAQ (reference sequence). The ends were cut back, 4 bases at V and 4 bases at J, with 5 bases in the middle. In nucleotides, the CDR3 is TGTGCCAGCAGCTCCTGGAATCAGCCCCAGCATTTT. Its translation: CASSSWNQPQHF. Drawing the rest from reference TRBV7-9 and TRBJ1-5, the complete variable domain is DTGVSQNPRHKITKRGQNVTFRCDPISEHNRLYWYRQTLGQGPEFLTYFQNEAQLEKSRLLSDRFSAERPKGSFSTLEIQRTEQGDSAMYLCASSSWNQPQHFGDGTRLSIL.

This sequence joins TRBV5-1 and TRBJ1-1; D is possibly TRBD1 (5 bases). V dropped 1 base and J dropped 3 bases, with 10 bases sitting between them. The CDR3 is made up of 14 amino acids. CDR1 SGHRS and CDR2 YFSETQ come from the germline V gene. The CDR3 is CASSLFGGDTEAFF. In DNA, the CDR3 is TGCGCCAGCAGCTTGTTTGGGGGGGACACTGAAGCTTTCTTT. Variable domain in full (rest from reference TRBV5-1 and TRBJ1-1): KAGVTQTPRYLIKTRGQQVTLSCSPISGHRSVSWYQQTPGQGLQFLFEYFSETQRNKGNFPGRFSGRQFSNSRSEMNVSTLELGDSALYLCASSLFGGDTEAFFGQGTRLTVV.

The rearrangement links TRBV4-2 to TRBJ2-1, with 10 bases aligning to TRBD2. Trimming at V came to 0 bases and at J to 4 bases, leaving 6 bases not matched to a gene. The CDR3 has 17 residues. Germline loops: CDR1 LGHNA, CDR2 YNFKEQ. The CDR3 spells CASSQEGPAGGYNEQFF. DNA for the CDR3: TGTGCCAGCAGCCAAGAGGGGCCAGCGGGGGGGTACAATGAGCAGTTCTTC.

V usage is TRBV2 and J usage is TRBJ2-1, with D tentatively TRBD2 (5 bases). V was shortened by 8 bases and J by 2 bases, with 13 bases between the two germline ends. Germline CDR1 reads SNHLY; CDR2 reads FYNNEI. This CDR3 is built from 14 residues. CDR3 bases: TGTGCCAGCGACGAGGGCTTAACCTACAATGAGCAGTTCTTC. This translates into CASDEGLTYNEQFF.

The chain links TRBV28 to TRBJ1-1, with D uncertain. Trimming took 4 bases from V and 0 from J, leaving 21 bases between them. The CDR3 covers 18 residues. Germline CDR1 and CDR2: MDHEN and SYDVKM. CDR3 amino acids: CASSSAHSVWPMNTEAFF. As DNA, the CDR3 is TGTGCCAGCAGTTCCGCCCATTCAGTGTGGCCGATGAACACTGAAGCTTTCTTT.

V and J are TRBV9 and TRBJ2-3; possibly TRBD2 for D (6 bases). The germline V and J ends were trimmed by 0 bases and 1 base, with 24 bases remaining between them. CDR3 length: 20 amino acids. Germline V lookup: CDR1 SGDLS, CDR2 YYNGEE. The CDR3 reads CASSVDPLTVVSGGTDTQYF. The CDR3, as DNA: TGTGCCAGCAGCGTAGACCCGCTAACCGTAGTTAGCGGAGGCACAGATACGCAGTATTTT.

The CDR3 bases are TGTGCCAGCAGTACGTGGACAGGGCAGGAGCAGTACTTC. As protein: CASSTWTGQEQYF. The chain carries TRBV27 and TRBJ2-7; 8 positions agree with TRBD1. Trimming cost V 5 bases and J 7 bases; bases outside gene matches: 7. Germline CDR1 is MNHEY and CDR2 is SMNVEV (reference sequence). CDR3 size: 13 residues.

This clonotype appeared once. This chain connects TRBV2 to TRBJ2-3; tentatively, D is TRBD2 (7 bases). There are 16 residues in the CDR3. Trimming cost V 8 bases and J 2 bases, with 20 bases left between them. Germline CDR1 is SNHLY and CDR2 is FYNNEI. CDR3 nucleotides: TGTGCCAGCTCCGGGTGGGGGCGGGGGAACACAGATACGCAGTATTTT. This codes for CASSGWGRGNTDTQYF. The full variable domain, rest sourced from reference TRBV2 and TRBJ2-3, is EPEVTQTPSHQVTQMGQEVILRCVPISNHLYFYWYRQILGQKVEFLVSFYNNEISEKSEIFDDQFSVERPDGSNFTLKIRSTKLEDSAMYFCASSGWGRGNTDTQYFGPGTRLTVL.

This clonotype appeared a few times. The chain carries TRBV7-6 and TRBJ2-7, with D possibly matching TRBD2 (5 bases). CDR3 size: 15 residues. Germline-derived CDR1 and CDR2 are SGHVS and FNYEAQ. V was trimmed by 1 base and J by 2 bases, leaving 12 bases between them. CDR3 nucleotide sequence: TGTGCCAGCAGCTTAGTACCCGAGAGGGCCTACGAGCAGTACTTC. This gives the protein CASSLVPERAYEQYF. Full variable domain (rest looked up from reference TRBV7-6 and TRBJ2-7): GAGVSQSPRYKVTKRGQDVALRCDPISGHVSLYWYRQALGQGPEFLTYFNYEAQQDKSGLPNDRFSAERPEGSISTLTIQRTEQRDSAMYRCASSLVPERAYEQYFGPGTRLTVT.

V and J are TRBV20-1 and TRBJ2-3, with D possibly TRBD2 on 5 matching bases. Germline CDR1 and CDR2: DFQATT and SNEGSKA (reference sequence). This CDR3 comprises 18 residues. The germline V and J ends were trimmed by 0 bases and 2 bases, with 21 bases remaining between them. CDR3 region: CSARDQVTLGWATDTQYF. DNA of the CDR3: TGCAGTGCTAGAGATCAGGTCACACTAGGTTGGGCCACAGATACGCAGTATTTT.

Only a few counts were recorded for this clonotype. The V and J genes are TRBV7-9 and TRBJ1-4; a weak D match, TRBD1 (6 bases). The CDR3 is made up of 14 amino acids. Trimming cost V 7 bases and J 8 bases, with 17 bases left between them. The germline V gene encodes CDR1 SEHNR and CDR2 FQNEAQ (reference sequence). The CDR3 loop is CASNFGQRGEKLFF. CDR3 DNA sequence: TGTGCCAGCAACTTCGGACAGCGGGGGGAAAAACTGTTTTTT.

This chain links TRBV11-2 with TRBJ2-5; D unresolved. The CDR3 covers 16 residues. Germline V gene sequence: CDR1 SGHAT, CDR2 FQNNGV. Trimming shortened V by 0 bases and J by 2 bases, and 13 bases separated the two germline ends. The CDR3 nucleotides are TGTGCCAGCAGCTTAGATCAGTGGCAAATTCAAGAGACCCAGTACTTC. This codes for CASSLDQWQIQETQYF.

This clonotype was seen just once. The chain carries TRBV27 and TRBJ2-2; D possibly corresponds to TRBD2 (5 bases). The V and J ends lost 2 bases and 5 bases respectively, with 18 bases between them. The CDR3 has 17 amino acids. CDR1 and CDR2 from the germline V gene are MNHEY and SMNVEV (reference sequence). In nucleotides, the CDR3 is TGTGCCAGCAGTTTAACCCCCCTAGGACCGGGGACCGGGGAGCTGTTTTTT. It translates to CASSLTPLGPGTGELFF.